Below, one T cell receptor beta chain is given with its context. The CDR3 has 15 amino acids. Germline-derived CDR1 and CDR2 are MGHRA and YSYEKL. The V end lost 0 bases, the J end lost 4 bases, and 12 bases lay between the germline ends. The data stem from a study of T cells after yellow fever vaccination. TCRdb passed the 5' RACE reads through MiXCR, listing each CDR3 protein once. The sample lists some 390,000 distinct CDR3 sequences, around 19% occurring once. This chain links TRBV4-1 with TRBJ1-2, with no clear D. The TCR comes from a man aged 18 to 30 who received the YFV17D yellow fever vaccine. The sequencing used PBMCs, collected before the yellow fever booster vaccination. DNA of the CDR3: TGCGCCAGCAGCCAAGAGATCGGCCTGATCTATGGCTACACCTTC. The encoded protein is CASSQEIGLIYGYTF.